This TCR beta chain was sequenced for a study of T cells in pancreatic ductal adenocarcinoma (dated by TCRdb to about 2017). Study-level background: To learn about the adaptive T-cell response arising naturally, investigators profiled where tumor-infiltrating CD8+ T cells, together with suppressive cells, were located within resected pancreatic ductal adenocarcinoma, how abundant they were, and what qualities they showed. General findings and caveats noted by the study authors: Since most people with pancreatic cancer show up with disease that cannot be operated on, the resected cohort was biased toward the minority who had early-stage disease. Tumor versus blood clonality comparisons may be biased because tumors are enriched in CD45RO+ effector rather than naive T cells, biasing toward lower diversity. Blood samples had more total productive templates and 7 to 8-fold more unique clonotypes than tumor samples. No significant difference in T-cell clonality was found between tumor and blood, with mean clonality of approximately 0.12 in tumors and 0.072 in blood.

The selected pancreatic ductal adenocarcinoma patients had received surgery without neoadjuvant therapy. Immediately after surgery, resected tumor tissue was placed into ice-cold media, and part of the tissue was flash frozen for DNA and RNA. Using the DNeasy Blood and Tissue Kit with Proteinase K and RNase treatment, genomic DNA was extracted from about 7 PBMC and roughly nine flash-frozen tumor specimens. Measured from the cysteine to the phenylalanine, the CDR3 is 15 residues long. CDR3 DNA only is kept here, 45 bases in frame from base 1. Trimming takes 4 bases off V and 6 bases off J; junction bases not matched to a gene: 7. The germline V gene sets CDR1 to MNHNS and CDR2 to SASEGT. Of note for this clone: Its binding antigen is unknown. No much larger clone exists at a distance of one base, and base qualities are not known. Different DNA sequences within this sample yield the same CDR3.

The immunoSEQ hsTCRB kit was used to amplify TCR beta CDR3 regions from genomic DNA. An Illumina HiSeq system was used to carry out high-throughput TRB CDR3 sequencing. In the original analysis: The immunoSEQ software was used to analyze sequencing reads, and nonproductive sequences containing premature stops or frame-shifts were removed. Clonality of the repertoire was calculated as one minus Shannon entropy normalized by log2 of the number of unique productive sequences. Held by TCRdb, this immuneACCESS table contains in-frame sequences only and omits some clones. Under half of the omission traces to an unresolved V gene where checked; the cause of the rest is unknown. V, J and clone size reflect that table, while D and trimming were determined from the DNA. In all, the sample holds approximately 5,400 clones, and approximately 68% of those were seen once. 8.8% of the sample is held by the ten biggest clonotypes.

The receptor chain draws on TRBV6-1 and TRBJ2-2; 8 middle bases align to TRBD1. The clonotype comes from a human donor with pancreatic ductal adenocarcinoma. The sample consisted of pancreatic tumor tissue. The base sequence is TGTGCCAGCAGTGGACAGGGGCTAACACCCGGGGAGCTGTTTTTT. Its protein is CASSGQGLTPGELFF.